This T cell receptor (gamma chain) emerged from a study of γδ T cells in repeated Plasmodium falciparum infection. General study results and limits: In Vdelta2-negative, largely Vdelta1+, gammadelta repertoires, repeated controlled infections appeared to drive clonal selection waves.

TCRdb re-processed the multiplex PCR reads via CATT. Of approximately 28,000 gamma-chain clones in the sample, 2.5% to 3.5% are singletons; the top ten hold 30% to 35%. Flow sorting of PBMC yielded separate Vgamma9/Vdelta2+ and Vdelta2-negative gammadelta T cell populations for bulk repertoire analysis. This clone is a singleton in its sample. Antigen: not known. J lost 8 bases, V lost 6 bases, and 13 bases had no gene match. Germline CDR1 reads GITISATS; CDR2 reads ISYDGTV (reference sequence). This CDR3 comprises 13 residues. This sequence joins TRGV9 and TRGJ1 or TRGJ2. The J gene, missing from TCRdb, was assigned here through DNA to germline matching. Source material: gamma-delta T cells from blood. The sequence was collected from a pool of human donors (malaria-infected and uninfected, not separated). The CDR3 nucleotides read TGTGCCTTGTGGAGGCTATCGACCCATAAGAAACTCTTT. Translating it yields CALWRLSTHKKLF.